The 19 T cell receptor beta chains in this list originate from one sample, sequenced in a study of blood T cell repertoires in COVID-19 (dated by TCRdb to between 2020 and 2021). Library prep was done by the immunoSEQ multiplex PCR assay. In its TCRdb copy, this immuneACCESS table keeps in-frame sequences only and misses some clones. Where compared with another copy, unresolved V genes explain less than half of these, and the others have no known cause. The sample yields 55,000 to 80,000 clones; about 76% were counted once. The ten largest account for approximately 5.1% of the sample. The sequencing sample was made of peripheral blood. The receptors were gathered from a human donor in a cohort sampled during active COVID-19.

V usage is TRBV28 and J usage is TRBJ2-3; D is possibly TRBD2 (6 bases). There are 15 residues in the CDR3. Trimming removed 5 bases at V and 0 bases at J, with 12 bases between. Germline V gene sequence: CDR1 MDHEN, CDR2 SYDVKM. CDR3: CASSAGGTSTDTQYF. CDR3 sequence (DNA): TGTGCCAGCAGTGCCGGGGGTACTAGCACAGATACGCAGTATTTT.

This CDR3 is CASASNNEQFF. The CDR3 nucleotides read TGTGCCAGCGCGAGTAACAATGAGCAGTTCTTC. The chain employs TRBV28 and TRBJ2-1; D gene ambiguous. V was shortened by 8 bases and J by 5 bases, with 7 bases between the two germline ends. CDR3 length: 11 amino acids. In germline, CDR1 is MDHEN, CDR2 SYDVKM.

The chain uses TRBV7-8 and TRBJ1-1; 7 bases are shared with TRBD1. Germline CDR1 reads SGHVS; CDR2 reads FQNEAQ. The CDR3 is made up of 14 amino acids. Trimming at V came to 4 bases and at J to 6 bases, leaving 8 bases not matched to a gene. The DNA for the CDR3 is TGTGCCAGCAGCTCGACAGGGTTAGGAGCTGAAGCTTTCTTT. This encodes CASSSTGLGAEAFF. The full variable domain, with the rest looked up from reference TRBV7-8 and TRBJ1-1, is GAGVSQSPRYKVAKRGQDVALRCDPISGHVSLFWYQQALGQGPEFLTYFQNEAQLDKSGLPSDRFFAERPEGSVSTLKIQRTQQEDSAVYLCASSSTGLGAEAFFGQGTRLTVV.

The count of this clone is one. The V and J genes are TRBV3-1 (or the pseudogene TRBV3-2) and TRBJ1-5; 9 bases map to TRBD1. This CDR3 is 19 amino acids long. Germline trimming cut 1 base from V and 2 bases from J; bases unmatched to any gene: 12. Germline loops: CDR1 LGHDT, CDR2 YNNKEL (reference sequence). The CDR3 DNA follows: TGTGCCAGCAGCCAAGTAGGGGGACAGGGTGTGGTGTGCAATCAGCCCCAGCATTTT. Translating it yields CASSQVGGQGVVCNQPQHF.

The chain joins TRBV5-4 to TRBJ2-3, with no clear D. CDR1 and CDR2 from the germline V gene are SGHNT and YYREEE (reference sequence). This CDR3 region has 14 residues. Trimming pared 2 bases from V and 5 bases from J, leaving 12 bases between. This CDR3 reads CASSFGSQEDTQYF. DNA of the CDR3: TGTGCCAGCAGCTTCGGGTCACAAGAAGATACGCAGTATTTT.

V usage is TRBV2 and J usage is TRBJ1-4; D is ambiguous. Trimming stripped 11 bases from V and 7 bases from J, with 14 bases between. CDR1 is SNHLY, CDR2 FYNNEI, per germline. The CDR3 runs to 12 residues. CDR3 bases: TGTGCCGGCGGGAGGGCTGCTGAAAAACTGTTTTTT. It translates to CAGGRAAEKLFF.

The rearrangement links TRBV5-5 to TRBJ2-2, with a weak D call TRBD1 (6 bases). CDR1 and CDR2 (germline): SGHKS, YYEKEE (reference sequence). V was shortened by 0 bases and J by 3 bases, with 12 bases between the two germline ends. CDR3 length: 16 residues. CDR3 coding DNA: TGTGCCAGCAGCTTGGGTCACAGGGTGGACACCGGGGAGCTGTTTTTT. It yields the protein CASSLGHRVDTGELFF.

The chain is built from TRBV7-2 and TRBJ1-1; D is ambiguous. The V end was cut by 5 bases, the J end by 5 bases, with 9 bases between. The germline gives CDR1 SGHTA, CDR2 FQGNSA. The CDR3 loop spans 12 amino acids. CDR3 protein: CASSTPGTEAFF. CDR3 bases: TGTGCCAGCAGCACCCCGGGGACTGAAGCTTTCTTT.

This sequence joins TRBV3-1 (or the pseudogene TRBV3-2) and TRBJ2-5; D unresolved. There are 13 residues in the CDR3. Germline loops: CDR1 LGHDT, CDR2 YNNKEL (reference sequence). Between the trimmed V and J ends, which lost 2 bases and 2 bases, there was a span of 6 bases. CDR3 region: CASSQYQQETQYF. CDR3 coding DNA: TGTGCCAGCAGCCAATACCAGCAAGAGACCCAGTACTTC.

The chain links TRBV21-1 to TRBJ2-1; the tabulated D call, TRBD1, remains unverified against the DNA. TRBV21-1 is reported as a pseudogene. The CDR3 length is 12 residues. As DNA, the CDR3 is TGTGCCAGCAGCACCAGACAGGGCGGAAAGTTCTTC. Protein: CASSTRQGGKFF.

In this sample, this clone turned up once. The J gene is TRBJ1-1, the V gene TRBV7-3, with no clear D. V lost 8 bases and J lost 6, with 16 bases in between. The length of the CDR3 is 13 residues. CDR1 and CDR2 (germline): SGHTA, FQGTGA. CDR3 nucleotide sequence: TGTGCCAGCGGACTAAATTGGGAGTCTGAAGCTTTCTTT. It encodes CASGLNWESEAFF.

The chain is built from TRBV6-6 and TRBJ1-5; TRBD1 agrees at 7 bases. Trimming cost V 6 bases and J 5 bases; bases outside gene matches: 7. The CDR3 is 14 residues long. Germline CDR1 and CDR2: MNHNY and SVGAGI (reference sequence). CDR3: CASRLQGKDQPQHF. Here the CDR3 DNA reads TGTGCCAGCAGGCTACAGGGGAAGGATCAGCCCCAGCATTTT.

The chain couples TRBV28 to TRBJ2-6; D perhaps matches TRBD2 (8 bases). The CDR3 length is 18 residues. CDR1 is MDHEN and CDR2 is SYDVKM in the germline V gene. Deletions cut 6 bases from V and 0 bases from J, with 18 bases between. CDR3 region: CASRRGGTVLSGANVLTF. As DNA, the CDR3 is TGTGCCAGCAGACGGGGGGGGACAGTCCTCTCTGGGGCCAACGTCCTGACTTTC.

The chain carries TRBV7-2 and TRBJ2-7, with D perhaps TRBD2 (5 bases). This CDR3 is built from 15 residues. From germline, CDR1 is SGHTA and CDR2 FQGNSA. V was shortened by 1 base and J by 6 bases, with 16 bases between the two germline ends. CDR3 protein: CASSLGNGVLGEQYF. The CDR3, as DNA: TGTGCCAGCAGCTTAGGTAACGGGGTATTAGGCGAGCAGTACTTC.

This clone was seen a handful of times. The J gene is TRBJ1-4, the V gene TRBV5-6; a weak D match, TRBD1 (5 bases). The V gene's germline CDR1 is SGHDT and CDR2 YYEEEE. The CDR3 contains 15 residues. Trimming cost V 0 bases and J 8 bases, with 14 bases left between them. This CDR3 reads CASSLVGQGGEKLFF. DNA of the CDR3: TGTGCCAGCAGCTTGGTCGGGCAGGGCGGCGAAAAACTGTTTTTT.

The chain joins TRBV5-1 to TRBJ1-4, with 8 positions matching TRBD1. CDR3 length: 16 residues. CDR1 and CDR2 from the germline V gene are SGHRS and YFSETQ. V lost 0 bases, J lost 8 bases, and 9 bases stayed unmatched. The chain's CDR3 is CASSLAGGGLGEKLFF. CDR3 sequence (DNA): TGCGCCAGCAGCTTGGCAGGGGGCGGTCTGGGAGAAAAACTGTTTTTT.

This sequence joins TRBV4-2 and TRBJ1-5, with D maybe TRBD1 (5 bases). V shed 0 bases and J shed 0 bases, with 6 bases lying between them. The CDR3 is 15 amino acids. Looked up from germline, CDR1 is LGHNA and CDR2 is YNFKEQ. The CDR3 loop is CASSQEGVSNQPQHF. The CDR3 nucleotides are TGTGCCAGCAGCCAAGAAGGGGTTAGCAATCAGCCCCAGCATTTT.

CDR3: CASSYLASANTGELFF. CDR3 DNA: TGTGCCAGCAGTTACTTGGCTAGCGCGAACACCGGGGAGCTGTTTTTT. The genes are TRBV6-5 and TRBJ2-2; D is perhaps TRBD2 (6 bases). The germline V gene encodes CDR1 MNHEY and CDR2 SVGAGI. This CDR3 is 16 amino acids long. Trimming pared 1 base from V and 0 bases from J, leaving 9 bases between.

The chain combines TRBV5-1 with TRBJ1-3; possible D gene TRBD1, 6 bases. CDR3 length equals 15 residues. CDR1 and CDR2 (germline): SGHRS, YFSETQ. V was shortened by 3 bases and J by 4 bases, with 14 bases between the two germline ends. CDR3 residues: CASSYGTNPGNTIYF. Written as DNA, the CDR3 is TGCGCCAGCAGCTACGGGACAAATCCGGGAAACACCATATATTTT. The entire variable domain, with the rest obtained from reference TRBV5-1 and TRBJ1-3, is as follows: KAGVTQTPRYLIKTRGQQVTLSCSPISGHRSVSWYQQTPGQGLQFLFEYFSETQRNKGNFPGRFSGRQFSNSRSEMNVSTLELGDSALYLCASSYGTNPGNTIYFGEGSWLTVV.